The 27 T cell receptor beta chains below come from one sample, sequenced in a study of regulatory T cells in long-lasting Graves disease. The time point is: newly diagnosed GD, antithyroid drugs for less than 3 months. The TCR library used RNA extracted from PBMCs. Investigators prepared the TCR beta libraries by applying iRepertoire HTBI primers and Arm-PCR of CDR3 regions. TCRdb recomputed calls from the multiplex PCR reads with MiXCR, one row per CDR3 protein. Altogether some 500,000 distinct CDR3 sequences are present, about 13% being singletons, with the ten largest covering roughly a tenth. These data were also reused for a study on T cells in Graves' hyperthyroidism and ophthalmopathy.

Sequenced here: peripheral blood mononuclear cells (PBMCs), sampled at new diagnosis, from a patient treated with antithyroid drugs. These TCRs come from a man under 40 with Graves disease.

This clonotype turned up a few times. This rearrangement joins TRBV5-1 to TRBJ2-4; perhaps TRBD1 as D (6 bases). V gave up 0 bases and J gave up 10 bases, with 8 bases separating them. CDR1 and CDR2 from the germline V gene are SGHRS and YFSETQ. The CDR3 length is 12 residues. CDR3 nucleotides: TGCGCCAGCAGCTTGGAGGGGGAAATTCAGTACTTC. This sequence encodes CASSLEGEIQYF.

This clonotype was recorded many times. A read error may account for a junction end that differs from germline. J is TRBJ2-5 and V is TRBV5-1, with 12 bases aligning to TRBD2. The CDR3 is 15 amino acids. Germline CDR1 SGHRS, CDR2 YFSETQ. The CDR3 spells CASSLTSGRGETQYF. Here the CDR3 DNA reads TGTGCCAGCAGCTTGACTAGCGGGAGAGGAGAGACCCAGTACTTC.

Notes on this clonotype: The junction departs from germline at one end; a sequencing error may be responsible. The chain joins TRBV6-2 or TRBV6-3 to TRBJ2-6; D gene unclear. Germline values: CDR1 MNHEY, CDR2 SVGEGT. The CDR3 length is 13 residues. For the CDR3, the DNA is TGTGCCAGCAGTGAATCTGGGGTCAACGTCCTGACTTTC. This sequence encodes CASSESGVNVLTF.

V is TRBV19 and J is TRBJ1-5; 10 nucleotides line up with TRBD1. Trimming removed 6 bases from V and 1 base from J; junction bases left unmatched: 9. This CDR3 region has 17 residues. Looked up from germline, CDR1 is LNHDA and CDR2 is SQIVND (reference sequence). For the CDR3, the DNA is TGTGCCAGTAGCCACCGGGGGACAGGGGTCAGCAATCAGCCCCAGCATTTT. Its protein product is CASSHRGTGVSNQPQHF.

This clonotype was counted many times. V is TRBV19 and J is TRBJ2-1, with D possibly being TRBD1 or TRBD2 (5 bases each). CDR1 is LNHDA, CDR2 SQIVND, per germline (reference sequence). This CDR3 comprises 13 residues. V lost 3 bases and J lost 10, with 13 bases in between. The CDR3 sequence: CASSMGLAGEQFF. CDR3 bases: TGTGCCAGTAGTATGGGGCTAGCTGGGGAGCAGTTCTTC. The variable domain in full, completed from reference TRBV19 and TRBJ2-1, reads DGGITQSPKYLFRKEGQNVTLSCEQNLNHDAMYWYRQDPGQGLRLIYYSQIVNDFQKGDIAEGYSVSREKKESFPLTVTSAQKNPTAFYLCASSMGLAGEQFFGPGTRLTVL.

This clonotype was counted a few times. Since a much larger clone is just one base distant, this may be a read error. V gene TRBV6-2 or TRBV6-3 combines with J gene TRBJ2-3; D gene ambiguous. The CDR3 is 17 amino acids. The germline V gene encodes CDR1 MNHEY and CDR2 SVGEGT. Trimming removed 2 bases at V and 0 bases at J, with 15 bases between. The CDR3 DNA reads as TGTGCCAGCAGTTACCGAGTGTCCAAGCCGAGCACAGATACGCAGTATTTT. Translated, it gives CASSYRVSKPSTDTQYF.

The rearrangement joins TRBV7-8 to TRBJ2-5, with a weak D call TRBD2 (5 bases). The CDR3 runs 14 residues. In germline, CDR1 is SGHVS, CDR2 FQNEAQ. Trimming pared 5 bases from V and 1 base from J, leaving 11 bases between. The CDR3 reads CASSKQRFQETQYF. Written as DNA, the CDR3 is TGTGCCAGCAGCAAACAGCGGTTCCAAGAGACCCAGTACTTC.

This clonotype was detected a few times. A read error may be the cause here, since a much bigger clone is one base away. V and J are TRBV6-1 and TRBJ1-5, with D unclear. The germline V gene has CDR1 MNHNS and CDR2 SASEGT. The CDR3 is 15 residues long. CDR3 DNA: TGTGCCAGCAGGCTGGCTGGTAATAGCGATCAGCCCCAGCATTTT. Translation gives CASRLAGNSDQPQHF.

In this sample, this clonotype turned up many times. The chain joins TRBV12-3 or TRBV12-4 to TRBJ2-5; the D gene is possibly TRBD2 (6 bases). The CDR3 has 15 residues. Trimming took 6 bases from V and 4 from J, leaving 18 bases between them. The CDR3 DNA is TGTGCCAGCAGCCGATTCGGGGGTTCGGGAGAGACCCAGTACTTC. The encoded protein is CASSRFGGSGETQYF.

This clonotype was seen many times. The chain carries TRBV5-1 and TRBJ2-1; possible D gene TRBD1, 6 bases. The CDR3 is 16 amino acids. V was cut by 1 base and J by 0 bases, with 11 bases left in between. CDR1 is SGHRS and CDR2 is YFSETQ in the germline V gene. CDR3 in amino acids: CASSLPPRGSYNEQFF. CDR3 nucleotide sequence: TGCGCCAGCAGCTTGCCCCCCAGGGGCTCCTACAATGAGCAGTTCTTC.

In this sample, this clonotype turned up many times. This rearrangement joins TRBV7-6 to TRBJ2-1; no clear D. V was shortened by 6 bases and J by 5 bases, with 11 bases between the two germline ends. Germline CDR1 reads SGHVS; CDR2 reads FNYEAQ. CDR3 length: 13 residues. CDR3 nucleotide sequence: TGTGCCAGCAGGCAAGGACGTCACAATGAGCAGTTCTTC. Protein sequence: CASRQGRHNEQFF.

This clonotype was recorded a few times. The CDR3 region is CASSLVDDTAYEQYF. The CDR3 DNA follows: TGCGCCAGCAGCTTGGTTGACGATACGGCCTACGAGCAGTACTTC. The J gene is TRBJ2-7, the V gene TRBV5-1; the D is unclear. V dropped 0 bases and J dropped 2 bases, with 12 bases sitting between them. The germline V gene encodes CDR1 SGHRS and CDR2 YFSETQ. This CDR3 spans 15 amino acids.

There are many counts of this clonotype. V and J are TRBV18 and TRBJ2-5; D unresolved. V was pared by 4 bases and J by 3 bases, with 12 bases between. CDR3 size: 14 residues. Germline lookup yields CDR1 KGHSH and CDR2 LQKENI. The CDR3 region is CASSLLGREETQYF. The CDR3 DNA is TGTGCCAGCTCACTACTGGGCCGAGAAGAGACCCAGTACTTC.

This clonotype was recorded a few times. V is TRBV9 and J is TRBJ1-4; 7 nucleotides align to TRBD1. Germline CDR1 reads SGDLS; CDR2 reads YYNGEE. J was trimmed by 7 bases and V by 3 bases; bases with no gene match: 9. This CDR3 spans 15 amino acids. The CDR3 protein is CASSADRVSREKLFF. The CDR3 DNA reads as TGTGCCAGCAGCGCCGACAGGGTTTCGCGTGAAAAACTGTTTTTT.

This clonotype was seen repeatedly, ten times or more. V and J are TRBV29-1 and TRBJ2-7; D uncertain. Trimming stripped 2 bases from V and 5 bases from J, with 7 bases between. CDR3 length equals 11 residues. Germline V gene lookup returns CDR1 SQVTM and CDR2 ANQGSEA. Here the CDR3 DNA reads TGCAGCGTTGAACGTGGCCACGAGCAGTACTTC. It encodes CSVERGHEQYF.

This clonotype has only a few counts. This chain uses TRBV5-1 with TRBJ2-3; 7 bases line up with TRBD1. CDR1 and CDR2 (germline): SGHRS, YFSETQ. This CDR3 is 12 amino acids long. J gave up 4 bases and V 10 bases, and 6 bases lay outside the gene matches. This CDR3 reads CACGTDADTQYF. DNA for the CDR3: TGCGCCTGTGGGACAGACGCAGATACGCAGTATTTT.

The rearrangement joins TRBV12-3 or TRBV12-4 to TRBJ2-5; 8 bases fit TRBD2. V dropped 8 bases and J dropped 9; count of bases not matched to a gene: 20. The CDR3 covers 16 residues. CDR3 coding DNA: TGTGCCAGCCGAACGGGAGGGGCTAGCGACCTGGGGCCCCAGTACTTC. Translation: CASRTGGASDLGPQYF.

This clonotype was found many times. V and J are TRBV7-9 and TRBJ1-2; D is possibly TRBD1 (5 bases). Trimming removed 3 bases at V and 0 bases at J, with 17 bases between. There are 17 residues in the CDR3. Germline lookup yields CDR1 SEHNR and CDR2 FQNEAQ (reference sequence). The CDR3 is CASSFSPYRRPNYGYTF. The CDR3 coding sequence is TGTGCCAGCAGCTTTTCCCCTTACAGGAGGCCTAACTATGGCTACACCTTC.

On this clonotype itself: It may be a read error: a sequence one base away is much more abundant. The chain carries TRBV6-1 and TRBJ1-1, with D uncertain. Germline assignment: CDR1 MNHNS and CDR2 SASEGT. The CDR3 length is 13 residues. CDR3 in amino acids: CASSQSKNTETFF. DNA of the CDR3: TGTGCCAGCAGTCAAAGCAAGAACACTGAAACTTTCTTT.

This clonotype was counted at least ten times. The J gene is TRBJ1-5, the V gene TRBV20-1, with TRBD1 matching 7 bases. The V gene's germline CDR1 is DFQATT and CDR2 SNEGSKA (reference sequence). Germline trimming cut 6 bases from V and 4 bases from J; bases unmatched to any gene: 6. The CDR3 covers 13 residues. In nucleotides, the CDR3 is TGCAGTGCAGGGACAGCGGTAAATCAGCCCCAGCATTTT. Encoded protein: CSAGTAVNQPQHF.

A word on this clonotype: A far larger clone is off by one base, so a read error is likely. V gene TRBV12-3 or TRBV12-4 combines with J gene TRBJ2-3, with D perhaps matching TRBD1 (5 bases). Judging by the DNA end, TRBJ1-1 fits better; the J call may be wrong. The CDR3 contains 14 residues. In DNA, the CDR3 is TGTGCCAGCAGTTCAGACATCCTGGGGGCTGAAGCTTTCTTT. It yields the protein CASSSDILGAEAFF.

This rearrangement joins TRBV7-9 to TRBJ1-2, with TRBD1 as a possible D gene (5 bases). The CDR3 is 14 residues long. V gave up 2 bases and J gave up 8 bases, with 15 bases separating them. Per germline, CDR1 SEHNR and CDR2 FQNEAQ (reference sequence). CDR3 in amino acids: CASSLRDATVGYTF. As DNA, the CDR3 is TGTGCCAGCAGCTTACGGGACGCGACGGTCGGCTACACCTTC.

This chain connects TRBV29-1 to TRBJ1-2, with TRBD1 matching 12 bases. Germline V gene lookup returns CDR1 SQVTM and CDR2 ANQGSEA. This CDR3 contains 16 residues. J gave up 8 bases and V 0 bases, and 10 bases lay outside the gene matches. The CDR3 sequence: CSVEDWGQGAVEGYTF. CDR3 in DNA: TGCAGCGTTGAAGATTGGGGACAGGGGGCAGTCGAGGGCTACACCTTC.

This clonotype was picked up a small number of times. V usage is TRBV27 and J usage is TRBJ1-4; D call uncertain. The CDR3 runs 14 residues. CDR1 is MNHEY, CDR2 SMNVEV, per germline (reference sequence). Trimming stripped 6 bases from V and 8 bases from J, with 16 bases between. CDR3: CASSPRWDREKLFF. For the CDR3, the DNA is TGTGCCAGCAGCCCCCGGTGGGATCGGGAAAAACTGTTTTTT.

This clonotype showed up many times. The V gene is TRBV12-3 or TRBV12-4, the J gene TRBJ2-7; 7 nucleotides agree with TRBD2. The CDR3 runs 14 residues. V trimming: 4 bases; J trimming: 3 bases; junction bases outside the gene matches: 6. CDR3 coding DNA: TGTGCCAGCAGTTGGGGCGGGAGTATCTACGAGCAGTACTTC. Its translation is CASSWGGSIYEQYF.

This clonotype was counted at least ten times. J is TRBJ2-3 and V is TRBV6-2 or TRBV6-3; TRBD2 might be the D (6 bases). V was shortened by 5 bases and J by 8 bases, with 23 bases between the two germline ends. CDR3 length equals 16 residues. Germline values: CDR1 MNHEY, CDR2 SVGEGT. The chain's CDR3 is CASSKTGLSGMVTQYF. CDR3 nucleotides: TGTGCCAGCAGTAAAACGGGACTGTCTGGTATGGTTACGCAGTATTTT.

This clonotype has a handful of counts. The chain recombines TRBV11-2 with TRBJ2-7, with TRBD2 matching 11 bases. V shed 4 bases, J shed 0 bases, and the junction held 2 bases outside the gene matches. CDR3 length equals 15 residues. The germline V gene has CDR1 SGHAT and CDR2 FQNNGV. The CDR3 DNA follows: TGTGCCAGCAGCTGGGGACTAGCGGTCTCCTACGAGCAGTACTTC. As protein: CASSWGLAVSYEQYF.